A selection of T cell receptor beta chains follows, all from one sample in a study of cytomegalovirus exposure and HLA in healthy donors. The method was immunoSEQ multiplex PCR; TCRdb's version includes in-frame clones alone and lacks a portion of them. The table records under 200,000 clones, about 80% of them present only once. Sequencing used PBMCs. The receptor set was obtained from a woman in her late teens or twenties in good health and CMV-seropositive. Each CDR3 is given with its conserved first and last residue.

CDR3 | J | V
CASSIPDFAGELFF | TRBJ2-2 | TRBV19
CASSYRDRPYEQYF | TRBJ2-7 | TRBV27
CASSLAQGRQETQYF | TRBJ2-5 | TRBV5-1
CASSKGANGAEAFF | TRBJ1-1 | TRBV18
CASSALAGDWETQYF | TRBJ2-5 | TRBV6-1
CASSFAGTAYEQYF | TRBJ2-7 | TRBV27
CASSRDRTNEKLFF | TRBJ1-4 | TRBV7-2
CASSPQSGQTDTQYF | TRBJ2-3 | TRBV5-1
CASSFRSRSTDTQYF | TRBJ2-3 | TRBV28
CASSQEQATVNTEAFF | TRBJ1-1 | TRBV14
CASSWAGQETQYF | TRBJ2-5 | TRBV19
CASSPSGGKDTQYF | TRBJ2-3 | TRBV10-1
CASSAGTTYGYTF | TRBJ1-2 | TRBV19
CATSRQTSGAETQYF | TRBJ2-5 | TRBV15
CASTTGENYGYTF | TRBJ1-2 | TRBV6-1
CASSWGTVSYEQYF | TRBJ2-7 | TRBV5-4
CASSFQGYNTEAFF | TRBJ1-1 | TRBV5-1
CASSLLQGVGNEQFF | TRBJ2-1 | TRBV18
CASSQPGGTEAFF | TRBJ1-1 | TRBV21-1
CASRSLGGSQPQHF | TRBJ1-5 | TRBV19
CASSPYGGDVHRINTQYF | TRBJ2-3 | TRBV7-9
CASSVVHFGELFF | TRBJ2-2 | TRBV9
CASSFDRGVGYGYTF | TRBJ1-2 | TRBV6-5
CASGRGPTDTQYF | TRBJ2-3 | TRBV6-4
CASSFRQGEGDTQYF | TRBJ2-3 | TRBV5-1
CASSAGLAGGHEQYF | TRBJ2-7 | TRBV9
CASSLAGRDGYTF | TRBJ1-2 | TRBV5-1
CASSYSNLAQPQHF | TRBJ1-5 | TRBV6-5
CASSPGQSTDTQYF | TRBJ2-3 | TRBV5-1
CASSPVLDSRSGYTF | TRBJ1-2 | TRBV7-9